These T cell receptor beta chains were read from a single sample in a study of Graves' ophthalmopathy and Graves' hyperthyroidism. MiXCR, applied by TCRdb to the multiplex PCR reads, yields one record per CDR3 protein. Of approximately 480,000 distinct CDR3 sequences listed, 13% to 15% are singletons. The sample comprised blood. All receptors come from a woman under 40 with Graves' ophthalmopathy. Both conserved end residues are part of each CDR3. D genes are given only for firm matches. Not all rows give a size; the values are once, few, many and, for expanded clones, a class.

clone size	V gene	D gene	J gene	CDR3 DNA	CDR3 protein
many	TRBV27	-	TRBJ2-5	TGTGCCAGCAGTAGTCTGAGCCGCGAGACCCAGTACTTC	CASSSLSRETQYF
-	TRBV10-3	-	TRBJ1-6	TGTGCCATCAGTGAGGACAACGATTCACCCCTCCACTTT	CAISEDNDSPLHF
many	TRBV28	-	TRBJ2-7	TGTGCCAGCAGTTTAGGACCCCGCTCCTACGAGCAGTACTTC	CASSLGPRSYEQYF
many	TRBV6-1	-	TRBJ1-2	TGTGCCAGCAGTGAAGGTGCATCTAACTATGGCTACACCTTC	CASSEGASNYGYTF
many	TRBV9	-	TRBJ2-7	TGTGCCAGCAGCTCGGACTCCCTGGGGCTCGAGCAGTACTTC	CASSSDSLGLEQYF
many	TRBV30	-	TRBJ1-1	TGTGCCTGGAGTCCTCCGACTTCCAGGAACACTGAAGCTTTCTTT	CAWSPPTSRNTEAFF
many	TRBV24-1	-	TRBJ2-6	TGTGCCACCAGTGATTTTCGGACCGGGGCCAACGTCCTGACTTTC	CATSDFRTGANVLTF
many	TRBV10-3	-	TRBJ2-4	TGTGCCATCAGTGAGTCTCGAGGGGATACCTACATTAAGTACTTC	CAISESRGDTYIKYF
many	TRBV12-3/TRBV12-4	-	TRBJ2-7	TGTGCCAGCAGCCGAGGGGTCTCCTACGAGCAGTACTTC	CASSRGVSYEQYF
many	TRBV6-1	TRBD2	TRBJ2-7	TGTGCCAGCAGTGAAGAGTCTAGCGGGGGGGCGTACGAGCAGTACTTC	CASSEESSGGAYEQYF
-	TRBV5-1	TRBD2	TRBJ2-7	TGCGCCAGCAGCTTACTAGCGGTCCAGGAGATAGAGGGGCAGTACTTC	CASSLLAVQEIEGQYF
many	TRBV3-1	-	TRBJ1-1	TGTGCCAGCAGCTTCGGGGAGCTCAGGGGAGGCACTGAAGCTTTCTTT	CASSFGELRGGTEAFF
-	TRBV10-3	TRBD1	TRBJ2-2	TGTGCCATCAGTGCCTCTTCAGGGGGCGATACCGGGGAGCTGTTTTTT	CAISASSGGDTGELFF
many	TRBV28	-	TRBJ1-5	TGTGCCAGCAGCCAGACACCAGGGTCGGGTCAGCCCCAGCATTTT	CASSQTPGSGQPQHF
few	TRBV4-1	-	TRBJ1-2	TGCGCCAGCAGCCTGACGGGGGCTGGGTCCTATGGCTACACCTTC	CASSLTGAGSYGYTF
-	TRBV12-5	-	TRBJ2-2	TGTGCTAGTGGTTTGGTCCAGAGTGGGCTGTTTTTT	CASGLVQSGLFF
many	TRBV10-1	TRBD2	TRBJ2-5	TGCGCCAGCACCCTTAGCGGGGGCGCCTTGCAAGAGACCCAGTACTTC	CASTLSGGALQETQYF
many	TRBV27	-	TRBJ2-5	TGTGCCAGCAGTTTATCGGGATTTCAGACCCAGTACTTC	CASSLSGFQTQYF
-	TRBV27	TRBD2	TRBJ2-7	TGTGCCAGCAGTTTATCGCGGGGGGTTCTCTACGAGCAGTACTTC	CASSLSRGVLYEQYF
many	TRBV13	-	TRBJ1-1	TGTGCCAGCAGCTTGCCAACCGCGAACACTGAAGCTTTCTTT	CASSLPTANTEAFF
many	TRBV27	TRBD1	TRBJ1-1	TGTGCCAGCAGTTCAACCCCCGGGACAGCGAACACTGAAGCTTTCTTT	CASSSTPGTANTEAFF
many	TRBV28	-	TRBJ1-2	TGTGCCAGCAGTCGCCCGACAGGAGCTAACTATGGCTACACCTTC	CASSRPTGANYGYTF
many	TRBV5-1	-	TRBJ1-1	TGCGCCAGCAGCTTGGAATCTACCGGGGGTACTGAAGCTTTCTTT	CASSLESTGGTEAFF
many	TRBV29-1	TRBD1	TRBJ2-7	TGCAGCGTCGGGATGGGACAGGGATCCTACGAGCAGTACTTC	CSVGMGQGSYEQYF
many	TRBV30	-	TRBJ1-5	TGTGCCTGGAGGAAAAGTTCCAGCAATCAGCCCCAGCATTTT	CAWRKSSSNQPQHF
many	TRBV15	-	TRBJ1-1	TGTGCCACCAGCAGAGGTAGAGTGGCAATGAACACTGAAGCTTTCTTT	CATSRGRVAMNTEAFF
-	TRBV6-1	TRBD1	TRBJ2-7	TGTGCCAGCACCGACTACAGGGGGAGCGAGCAGTACTTC	CASTDYRGSEQYF
many	TRBV20-1	TRBD1	TRBJ1-1	TGCAGTGCCAAGGGGACAGCAAGGACTGAAGCTTTCTTT	CSAKGTARTEAFF
-	TRBV7-3	TRBD2	TRBJ2-5	TGTGCCAGCATCTTAATGGTAGCGGGTATAAAAGAAGAGACCCAGTACTTC	CASILMVAGIKEETQYF
-	TRBV18	TRBD1	TRBJ1-6	TGTGCCAGCTCACCATCGGCAGGGGGCCAGAATTCACCCCTCCACTTT	CASSPSAGGQNSPLHF
many	TRBV4-1	-	TRBJ1-1	TGCGCCAGCAGCCAAGATAAGGGGCGCACTGAAGCTTTCTTT	CASSQDKGRTEAFF
many	TRBV6-1	TRBD1	TRBJ2-2	TGTGCCAGCAGCGCCAGGACAGGGAGTACCGGGGAGCTGTTTTTT	CASSARTGSTGELFF
many	TRBV6-1	TRBD1	TRBJ1-5	TGTGCCAGCACTACCGGACAGGGTGGCAATCAGCCCCAGCATTTT	CASTTGQGGNQPQHF
many	TRBV9	-	TRBJ2-7	TGTGCCAGCAGCGCCGCTGCAGGGGTATCCTACGAGCAGTACTTC	CASSAAAGVSYEQYF
many	TRBV7-9	-	TRBJ2-7	TGTGCCAGCAGCCCCACAACGAGCTACGAGCAGTACTTC	CASSPTTSYEQYF
-	TRBV20-1	TRBD2	TRBJ2-7	TGCAGTGCTTTCTCTAGCGGGAGTCCCTACGAGCAGTACTTC	CSAFSSGSPYEQYF
few	TRBV30	-	TRBJ1-2	TGTGCCTGGAGTCGCGGGCTTTCCCGAGGCTACACCTTC	CAWSRGLSRGYTF
many	TRBV6-1	TRBD1	TRBJ2-2	TGTGCCAGCAGTGACAGGGGGCGCCCCGGGGAGCTGTTTTTT	CASSDRGRPGELFF
many	TRBV3-1	-	TRBJ1-2	TGTGCCAGCAGCCAAGACTGGGGCAGTAACTATGGCTACACCTTC	CASSQDWGSNYGYTF
many	TRBV12-5	-	TRBJ1-1	TGTGCTAGTGGTTTCCAGGGCCCGAACACTGAAGCTTTCTTT	CASGFQGPNTEAFF
many	TRBV27	TRBD1	TRBJ2-5	TGTGCCAGCAGTTTTCAGGACAGGGCATCGACCCAGTACTTC	CASSFQDRASTQYF
many	TRBV12-3/TRBV12-4	-	TRBJ2-7	TGTGCCAGCAGTTTTAACTGGGGCAGCTTCTACGAGCAGTACTTC	CASSFNWGSFYEQYF
many	TRBV5-1	-	TRBJ1-2	TGCGCCAGCAGCCATGGACGGTCCTATGGCTACACCTTC	CASSHGRSYGYTF
many	TRBV12-3/TRBV12-4	TRBD1	TRBJ1-2	TGTGCCAGCACCCTGGGACAGGGGGGAGGCTACACCTTC	CASTLGQGGGYTF
few	TRBV20-1	-	TRBJ2-5	TGCAGTGCCCCCCCCCCCCAAGAGACCCAGTACTTC	CSAPPPQETQYF
many	TRBV6-1	-	TRBJ2-7	TGTGCCAGCAAGGGGGTTTGGGGAGAGCAGTACTTC	CASKGVWGEQYF
-	TRBV6-1	-	TRBJ1-6	TGTGCCAGCGAGCGGGGTGATATTTCACCCCTCCACTTT	CASERGDISPLHF
many	TRBV7-9	-	TRBJ2-7	TGTGCCAGCAGTCTTTGGGGGGAGCAGTACTTC	CASSLWGEQYF
-	TRBV27	-	TRBJ1-1	TGTGCCAGCGGATACGGGGTACCGCGTTTAGAAGCTTTCTTT	CASGYGVPRLEAFF
many	TRBV6-2/TRBV6-3	TRBD2	TRBJ2-5	TGTGCCAGCAGTTACTCGCCGGCGCTAGCGGGATCGGAGACCCAGTACTTC	CASSYSPALAGSETQYF
-	TRBV6-1	-	TRBJ2-6	TGTGCCAGCAGTGAAGCCAGGGCCAACGTCCTGACTTTC	CASSEARANVLTF
-	TRBV30	-	TRBJ1-3	TGTGCCTGGACCGATGGCCCCGGAAACACCATATATTTT	CAWTDGPGNTIYF
many	TRBV6-1	-	TRBJ2-7	TGTGCCACGAAGCGGGCCGGACCCTACGAGCAGTACTTC	CATKRAGPYEQYF